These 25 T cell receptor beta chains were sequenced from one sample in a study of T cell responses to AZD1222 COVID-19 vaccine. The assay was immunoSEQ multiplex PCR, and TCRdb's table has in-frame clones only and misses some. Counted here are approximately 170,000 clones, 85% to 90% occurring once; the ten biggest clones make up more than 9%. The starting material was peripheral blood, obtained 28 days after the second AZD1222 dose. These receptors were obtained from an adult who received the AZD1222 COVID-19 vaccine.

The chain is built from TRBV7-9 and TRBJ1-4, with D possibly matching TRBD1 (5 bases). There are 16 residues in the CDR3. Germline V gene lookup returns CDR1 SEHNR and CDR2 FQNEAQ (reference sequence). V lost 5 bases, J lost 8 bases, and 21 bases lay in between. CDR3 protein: CASSKPAGTGGEKLFF. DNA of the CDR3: TGTGCCAGCAGCAAACCGGCTGGGACGGGGGGAGAAAAACTGTTTTTT.

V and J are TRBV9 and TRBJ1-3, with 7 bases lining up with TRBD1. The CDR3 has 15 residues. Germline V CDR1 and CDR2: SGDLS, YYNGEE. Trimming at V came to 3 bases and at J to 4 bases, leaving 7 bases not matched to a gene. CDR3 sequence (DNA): TGTGCCAGCAGCGAACAGACAGGGTCCGGAAACACCATATATTTT. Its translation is CASSEQTGSGNTIYF.

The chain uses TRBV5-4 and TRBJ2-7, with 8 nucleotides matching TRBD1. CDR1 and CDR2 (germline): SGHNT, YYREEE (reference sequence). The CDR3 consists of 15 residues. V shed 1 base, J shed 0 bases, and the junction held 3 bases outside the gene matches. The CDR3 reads CASSLRTGSSYEQYF. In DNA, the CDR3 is TGTGCCAGCAGCTTGCGGACAGGGTCCTCCTACGAGCAGTACTTC.

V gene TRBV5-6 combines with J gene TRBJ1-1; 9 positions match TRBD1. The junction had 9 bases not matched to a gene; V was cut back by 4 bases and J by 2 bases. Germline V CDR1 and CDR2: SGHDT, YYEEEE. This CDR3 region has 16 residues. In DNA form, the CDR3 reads TGTGCCAGCAGCCTGGCGGGACAGGGACTCAACACTGAAGCTTTCTTT. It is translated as CASSLAGQGLNTEAFF.

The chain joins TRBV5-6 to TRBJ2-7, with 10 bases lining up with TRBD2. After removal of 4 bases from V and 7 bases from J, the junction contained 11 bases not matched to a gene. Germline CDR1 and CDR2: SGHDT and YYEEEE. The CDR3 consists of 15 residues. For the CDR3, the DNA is TGTGCCAGCAGCACGCCGGGACTAGCGAGGCGGGAGCAGTACTTC. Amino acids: CASSTPGLARREQYF.

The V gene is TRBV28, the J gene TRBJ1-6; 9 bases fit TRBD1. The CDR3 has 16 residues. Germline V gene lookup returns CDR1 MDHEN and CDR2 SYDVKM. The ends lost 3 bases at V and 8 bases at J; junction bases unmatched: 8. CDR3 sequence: CASSLRTGGGDSPLHF. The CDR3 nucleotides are TGTGCCAGCAGTTTGCGTACAGGGGGCGGGGATTCACCCCTCCACTTT.

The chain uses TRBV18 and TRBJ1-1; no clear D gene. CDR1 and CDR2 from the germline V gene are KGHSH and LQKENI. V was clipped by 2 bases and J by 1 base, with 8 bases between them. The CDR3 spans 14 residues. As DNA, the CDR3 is TGTGCCAGCTCACCAGTCTTTAAGAACACTGAAGCTTTCTTT. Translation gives CASSPVFKNTEAFF.

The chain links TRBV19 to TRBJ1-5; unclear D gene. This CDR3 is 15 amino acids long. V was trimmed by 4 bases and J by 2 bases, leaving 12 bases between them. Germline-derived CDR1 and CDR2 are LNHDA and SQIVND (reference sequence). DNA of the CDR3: TGTGCCAGTAGTAAAGCGATTGAGGGCAATCAGCCCCAGCATTTT. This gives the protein CASSKAIEGNQPQHF.

CDR3 amino acids: CASSQVGLKLVYF. CDR3 nucleotides: TGTGCCAGCAGCCAAGTAGGCCTGAAGTTGGTGTACTTC. V and J are TRBV3-1 (or the pseudogene TRBV3-2) and TRBJ2-7; no clear D gene. The CDR3 has 13 amino acids. Germline CDR1 LGHDT, CDR2 YNNKEL (reference sequence). V was cut by 1 base and J by 12 bases, with 16 bases left in between.

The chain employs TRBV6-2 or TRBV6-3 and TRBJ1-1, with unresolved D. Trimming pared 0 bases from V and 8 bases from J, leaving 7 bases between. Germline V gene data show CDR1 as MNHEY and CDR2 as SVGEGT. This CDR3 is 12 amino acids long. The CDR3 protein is CASSYSSAEAFF. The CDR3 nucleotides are TGTGCCAGCAGTTACTCCTCGGCGGAAGCTTTCTTT.

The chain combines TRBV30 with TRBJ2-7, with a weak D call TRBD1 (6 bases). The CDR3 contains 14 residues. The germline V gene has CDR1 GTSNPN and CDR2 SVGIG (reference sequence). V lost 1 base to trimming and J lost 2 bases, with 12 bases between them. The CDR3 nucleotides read TGTGCCTGGAGTGCCCTAACAGGGACCTACGAGCAGTACTTC. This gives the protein CAWSALTGTYEQYF.

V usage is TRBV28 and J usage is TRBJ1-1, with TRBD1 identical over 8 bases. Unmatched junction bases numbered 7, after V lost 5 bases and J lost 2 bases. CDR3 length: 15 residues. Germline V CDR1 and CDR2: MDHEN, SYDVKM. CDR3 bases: TGTGCCAGCAGTGAATCCGGGACAGGCAACACTGAAGCTTTCTTT. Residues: CASSESGTGNTEAFF.

The CDR3: CASSLETGVGHNEQFF. The CDR3 DNA follows: TGTGCCAGCAGCTTAGAAACAGGGGTGGGACACAATGAGCAGTTCTTC. The chain has TRBV11-3 and TRBJ2-1; 7 nucleotides line up with TRBD1. The CDR3 is made up of 16 amino acids. The V segment lost 0 bases and the J segment 5 bases; nucleotides outside the gene matches: 7. CDR1 is SGHNT, CDR2 YENEEA, per germline.

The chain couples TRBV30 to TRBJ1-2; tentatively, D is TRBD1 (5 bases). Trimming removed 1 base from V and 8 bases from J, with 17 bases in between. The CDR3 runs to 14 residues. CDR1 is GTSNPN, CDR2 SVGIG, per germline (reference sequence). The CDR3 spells CAWSATAGPGGYTF. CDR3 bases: TGTGCCTGGAGTGCCACCGCGGGGCCCGGGGGCTACACCTTC.

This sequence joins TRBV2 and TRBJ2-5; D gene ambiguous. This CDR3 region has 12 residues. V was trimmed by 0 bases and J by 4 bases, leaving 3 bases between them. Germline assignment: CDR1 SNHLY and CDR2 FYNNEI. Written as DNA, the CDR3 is TGTGCCAGCAGTGAAGCGGGAGAGACCCAGTACTTC. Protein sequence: CASSEAGETQYF.

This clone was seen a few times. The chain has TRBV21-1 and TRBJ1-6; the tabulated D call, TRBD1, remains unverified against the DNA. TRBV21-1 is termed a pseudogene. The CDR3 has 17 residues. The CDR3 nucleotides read TGTGCCAGCAGCAAAAGGGGCGTTAGCTCCTATAATTCACCCCTCCACTTT. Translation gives CASSKRGVSSYNSPLHF.

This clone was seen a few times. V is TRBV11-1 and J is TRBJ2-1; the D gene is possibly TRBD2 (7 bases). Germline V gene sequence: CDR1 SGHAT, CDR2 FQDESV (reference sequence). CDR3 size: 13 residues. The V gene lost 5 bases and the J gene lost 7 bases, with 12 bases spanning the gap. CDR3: CASSLGGPNEQFF. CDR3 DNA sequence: TGTGCCAGCAGCCTCGGGGGGCCGAATGAGCAGTTCTTC.

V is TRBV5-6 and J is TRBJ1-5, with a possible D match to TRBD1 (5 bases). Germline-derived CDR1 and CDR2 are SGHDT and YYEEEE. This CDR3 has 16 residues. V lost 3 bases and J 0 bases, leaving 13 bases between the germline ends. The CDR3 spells CASSSLGQNSNQPQHF. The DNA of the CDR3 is TGTGCCAGCAGCTCCCTCGGACAAAATAGCAATCAGCCCCAGCATTTT.

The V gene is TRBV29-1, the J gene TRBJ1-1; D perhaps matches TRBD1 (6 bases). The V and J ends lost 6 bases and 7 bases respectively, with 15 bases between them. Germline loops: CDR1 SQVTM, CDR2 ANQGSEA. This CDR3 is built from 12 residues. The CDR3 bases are TGCAGCGTCCGAGCACAGGGTCTTGAAGCTTTCTTT. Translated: CSVRAQGLEAFF.

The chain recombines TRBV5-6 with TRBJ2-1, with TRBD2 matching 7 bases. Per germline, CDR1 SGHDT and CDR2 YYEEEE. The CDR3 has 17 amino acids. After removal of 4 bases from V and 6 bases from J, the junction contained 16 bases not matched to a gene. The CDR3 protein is CASSPRGQGLRGNEQFF. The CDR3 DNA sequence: TGTGCCAGCAGCCCTCGGGGTCAGGGACTACGTGGCAATGAGCAGTTCTTC.

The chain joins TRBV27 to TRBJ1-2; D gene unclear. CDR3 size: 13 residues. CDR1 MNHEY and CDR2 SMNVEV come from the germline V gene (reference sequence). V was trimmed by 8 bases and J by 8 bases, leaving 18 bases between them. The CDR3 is CASARSAPEGYTF. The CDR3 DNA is TGTGCCAGCGCAAGATCGGCGCCTGAAGGCTACACCTTC.

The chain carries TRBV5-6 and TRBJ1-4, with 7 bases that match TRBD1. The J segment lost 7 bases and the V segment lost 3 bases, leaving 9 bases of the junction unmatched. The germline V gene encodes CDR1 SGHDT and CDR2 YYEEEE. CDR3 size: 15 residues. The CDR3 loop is CASSSQGRRGEKLFF. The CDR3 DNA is TGTGCCAGCAGCTCACAGGGGAGGAGAGGTGAAAAACTGTTTTTT. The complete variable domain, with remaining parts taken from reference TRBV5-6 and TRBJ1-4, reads DAGVTQSPTHLIKTRGQQVTLRCSPKSGHDTVSWYQQALGQGPQFIFQYYEEEERQRGNFPDRFSGHQFPNYSSELNVNALLLGDSALYLCASSSQGRRGEKLFFGSGTQLSVL.

The CDR3 DNA sequence: TGTGCCAGCAGCCCTGGCGGCGGTGGTGGCGGGGAGCTGTTTTTT. Protein sequence: CASSPGGGGGGELFF. This chain joins TRBV5-6 and TRBJ2-2, with D unresolved. Between the trimmed V and J ends, which lost 4 bases and 7 bases, there was a span of 17 bases. Germline V gives CDR1 SGHDT, CDR2 YYEEEE. CDR3 length: 15 residues.

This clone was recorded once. CDR3 DNA sequence: TGTGCCAGCAGTTACTCGGCGACCCCGAGCAATGAGCAGTTCTTC. Residues: CASSYSATPSNEQFF. The V and J genes are TRBV6-5 and TRBJ2-1; no clear D. The germline V gene encodes CDR1 MNHEY and CDR2 SVGAGI. V gave up 0 bases and J gave up 6 bases, with 12 bases separating them. The CDR3 totals 15 residues.

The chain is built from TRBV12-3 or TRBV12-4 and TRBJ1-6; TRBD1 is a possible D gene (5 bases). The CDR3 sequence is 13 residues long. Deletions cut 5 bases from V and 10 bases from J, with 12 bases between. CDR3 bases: TGTGCCAGCAGTAGGGGAGGAGACTCACCCCTCCACTTT. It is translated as CASSRGGDSPLHF.